These T cell receptor beta chains were read from a single sample in a study of memory CD4+ T cells and cytomegalovirus serostatus. Profiling relied on immunoSEQ multiplex PCR, and the TCRdb table lists in-frame clones only, not all of them. This table has about 50,000 clones, 82% appearing once. The sample comprised memory CD4+ T cells from blood. These receptors were taken from an adult in good health and CMV-seronegative. Each CDR3 is given with its conserved first and last residue.

V gene	J gene	CDR3 protein
TRBV10-3	TRBJ1-1	CAISDGVNTEAFF
TRBV5-4	TRBJ2-1	CASSTAGTDPFNEQFF
TRBV14	TRBJ2-1	CASSQWEGAHEQFF
TRBV27	TRBJ2-7	CASRTGGGLEQYF
TRBV27	TRBJ2-7	CASSFLGGDYEQYF
TRBV7-2	TRBJ1-1	CASSLARKGGNTEAFF
TRBV20-1	TRBJ1-6	CSARDPPALHF
TRBV7-9	TRBJ1-1	CASSLAGGVRGTEAFF
TRBV4-2	TRBJ2-3	CASSPGAAQDTQYF
TRBV9	TRBJ1-3	CASSVDPASTGNTIYF
TRBV27	TRBJ1-2	CASSLSQGPLQWYTF
TRBV7-3	TRBJ2-2	CASSEQGASGELFF
TRBV27	TRBJ1-5	CASSPVGGAAQHF
TRBV5-1	TRBJ1-5	CASSSGVLNQPQHF
TRBV29-1	TRBJ2-3	CSVPLTGSADTQYF
TRBV6-6	TRBJ1-2	CASTPQDRYQYGYTF
TRBV7-3	TRBJ2-7	CASSLSGQDYEQYF
TRBV7-2	TRBJ2-5	CASTLAGTQYF
TRBV5-1	TRBJ2-7	CASSGGQGSYEQYF
TRBV28	TRBJ2-3	CASGMGSTDTQYF
TRBV7-9	TRBJ1-1	CASSSVAGQNTEAFF
TRBV15	TRBJ1-1	CATARGRGAVTEAFF
TRBV7-3	TRBJ1-2	CASSLTDRATAGYTF
TRBV28	TRBJ2-2	CASSFNTGHAGELFF
TRBV28	TRBJ1-2	CAGYTGTPNYGYTF
TRBV4-2	TRBJ1-5	CASSQFDRVHQPQHF
TRBV6-1	TRBJ2-7	CASVTGARQYF
TRBV9	TRBJ2-2	CASSVEGRGTTGELFF